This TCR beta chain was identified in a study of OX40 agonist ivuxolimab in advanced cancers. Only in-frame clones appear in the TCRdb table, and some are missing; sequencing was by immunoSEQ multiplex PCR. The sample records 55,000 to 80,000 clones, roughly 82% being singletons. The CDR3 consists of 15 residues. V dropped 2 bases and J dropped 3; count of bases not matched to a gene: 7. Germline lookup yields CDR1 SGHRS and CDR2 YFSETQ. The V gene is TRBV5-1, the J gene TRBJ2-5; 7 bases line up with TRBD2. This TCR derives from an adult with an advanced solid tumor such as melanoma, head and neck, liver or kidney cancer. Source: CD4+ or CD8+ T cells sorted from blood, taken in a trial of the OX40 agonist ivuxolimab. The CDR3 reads CASSLIPGTKETQYF. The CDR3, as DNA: TGCGCCAGCAGCTTAATCCCGGGGACTAAAGAGACCCAGTACTTC.